These 16 T cell receptor beta chains originate from one sample sequenced in a study of T-cell reconstitution after alpha-beta-depleted transplantation in children. Preparation of the TCRbeta library used unique molecular identifiers. One entry per CDR3 protein results from TCRdb running MiXCR on the PCR reads. The top ten clones hold just under 7.5% of a sample with approximately 300,000 distinct CDR3 sequences, about 9.5% of them seen once. The starting material was PBMCs, obtained before TCRalphabeta/CD19-depleted stem cell transplant. All receptors derive from a boy younger than two with acute myeloid leukemia, due to receive a stem cell transplant.

In its sample, this clonotype was seen once. A much larger clone lies a single base off, so this may be a read error. The genes are TRBV7-2 and TRBJ2-1; 7 bases are a match to TRBD2. Germline CDR1 reads SGHTA; CDR2 reads FQGNSA. Trimming cost V 4 bases and J 6 bases; bases outside gene matches: 9. The length of the CDR3 is 15 residues. Here the CDR3 reads CASSSRFSGINEQFF. CDR3 bases: TGTGCCAGCAGCTCCCGATTCAGCGGGATCAATGAGCAGTTCTTC.

As regards this clonotype: A read error is possible here, since a much larger clone lies one base away. This chain links TRBV7-6 with TRBJ2-2; D unresolved. Germline loops: CDR1 SGHVS, CDR2 FNYEAQ. This CDR3 is 13 amino acids long. V was pared by 5 bases and J by 7 bases, with 11 bases between. CDR3 protein: CASSPNQRGELFF. The DNA for the CDR3 is TGTGCCAGCAGCCCAAATCAGCGCGGGGAGCTGTTTTTT.

Comments on this clonotype: This may stem from a read error, because a much larger clone lies one nucleotide away. This chain uses TRBV20-1 with TRBJ1-4; 8 bases agree with TRBD1. The CDR3 contains 13 residues. The V segment lost 3 bases and the J segment 4 bases; nucleotides outside the gene matches: 1. Germline CDR1 is DFQATT and CDR2 is SNEGSKA (reference sequence). The CDR3: CSARGQVNEKLFF. The CDR3 DNA is TGCAGTGCTAGGGGACAGGTTAATGAAAAACTGTTTTTT.

The table lists this clonotype with many counts. The CDR3 DNA reads as TGTGCCAGCAGCTTACTGGACGAGCAGTACTTC. It yields the protein CASSLLDEQYF. The rearrangement uses TRBV7-2 and TRBJ2-7; D not resolved. Per germline, CDR1 SGHTA and CDR2 FQGNSA. The germline V and J ends were trimmed by 2 bases and 5 bases, with 4 bases remaining between them. This CDR3 is built from 11 residues.

This rearrangement joins TRBV7-9 to TRBJ2-4, with D maybe TRBD2 (5 bases). CDR1 SEHNR and CDR2 FQNEAQ come from the germline V gene (reference sequence). The CDR3 loop spans 15 amino acids. The V end was cut by 5 bases, the J end by 0 bases, with 11 bases between. The CDR3 DNA reads TGTGCCAGCAGCCCCCGCGGGCTAGCCAAAAACATTCAGTACTTC. Translating it yields CASSPRGLAKNIQYF.

This clonotype was seen repeatedly, ten times or more. The rearrangement links TRBV7-8 to TRBJ1-1; possible D gene TRBD1, 5 bases. Looked up from germline, CDR1 is SGHVS and CDR2 is FQNEAQ. Between the trimmed V and J ends, which lost 6 bases and 5 bases, there was a span of 16 bases. The CDR3 has 14 amino acids. The CDR3 region is CASSQEGPGTEAFF. CDR3 sequence (DNA): TGTGCCAGCAGTCAAGAGGGACCGGGGACTGAAGCTTTCTTT.

This clonotype was detected ten times or more. This chain links TRBV28 with TRBJ1-2; D not certain. The CDR3 has 14 residues. Germline V lookup: CDR1 MDHEN, CDR2 SYDVKM. Trimming removed 3 bases at V and 4 bases at J, with 12 bases between. The CDR3 DNA reads as TGTGCCAGCAGTTTCCTAGGAAACACCTATGGCTACACCTTC. It is translated as CASSFLGNTYGYTF.

The table lists this clonotype with a few counts. The chain links TRBV28 to TRBJ2-7; D possibly uses TRBD1 or TRBD2 (5 bases each). Germline values: CDR1 MDHEN, CDR2 SYDVKM. The CDR3 runs to 15 residues. Trimming shortened V by 5 bases and J by 7 bases, and 21 bases separated the two germline ends. The CDR3: CASSVGTSLLREQYF. The CDR3 DNA sequence: TGTGCCAGCAGTGTAGGGACCAGCTTGCTACGAGAGCAGTACTTC.

This clonotype was counted between two and nine times. The chain is built from TRBV7-2 and TRBJ1-5, with D maybe TRBD1 (5 bases). V was trimmed by 5 bases and J by 2 bases, leaving 16 bases between them. Germline V lookup: CDR1 SGHTA, CDR2 FQGNSA. CDR3 length: 16 residues. The CDR3 nucleotides are TGTGCCAGCAGCCCATCCTGGGGGTATGGCAATCAGCCCCAGCATTTT. Translation gives CASSPSWGYGNQPQHF. Full variable domain (rest looked up from reference TRBV7-2 and TRBJ1-5): GAGVSQSPSNKVTEKGKDVELRCDPISGHTALYWYRQSLGQGLEFLIYFQGNSAPDKSGLPSDRFSAERTGGSVSTLTIQRTQQEDSAVYLCASSPSWGYGNQPQHFGDGTRLSIL.

This clonotype was observed once. With a much larger clone just one base away, this may be a read error. The chain couples TRBV5-1 to TRBJ1-1; D is uncertain. The germline gives CDR1 SGHRS, CDR2 YFSETQ. Trimming removed 0 bases at V and 9 bases at J, with 9 bases between. The CDR3 spans 12 residues. CDR3 loop: CASSLGEGQAFF. CDR3 sequence (DNA): TGCGCCAGCAGCTTGGGAGAGGGTCAAGCTTTCTTT. The entire variable domain, with the rest obtained from reference TRBV5-1 and TRBJ1-1, is as follows: KAGVTQTPRYLIKTRGQQVTLSCSPISGHRSVSWYQQTPGQGLQFLFEYFSETQRNKGNFPGRFSGRQFSNSRSEMNVSTLELGDSALYLCASSLGEGQAFFGQGTRLTVV.

The V and J genes are TRBV6-1 and TRBJ2-7; TRBD1 might be the D (5 bases). V lost 8 bases to trimming and J lost 3 bases, with 17 bases between them. Germline V gene lookup returns CDR1 MNHNS and CDR2 SASEGT. The CDR3 is made up of 14 amino acids. In DNA, the CDR3 is TGTGCCAGCCGACTGGACAATCAGATCTACGAGCAGTACTTC. Amino acid sequence: CASRLDNQIYEQYF.

This clonotype was observed a few times. This CDR3 reads CASSLDPSGEQYF. As DNA, the CDR3 is TGTGCCAGCAGCTTGGACCCCAGTGGTGAGCAGTACTTC. The chain uses TRBV5-4 and TRBJ2-7; D remains unclear. Trimming took 0 bases from V and 7 from J, leaving 11 bases between them. Germline values: CDR1 SGHNT, CDR2 YYREEE (reference sequence). The CDR3 length is 13 residues.

This clonotype was seen ten or more times. The chain is built from TRBV7-6 and TRBJ2-6; D call uncertain. Germline V gives CDR1 SGHVS, CDR2 FNYEAQ. With 3 bases removed from V and 3 bases from J, the gap between germline ends came to 6 bases. The CDR3 totals 14 residues. CDR3 sequence reads: CASSLRGGANVLTF. CDR3 sequence (DNA): TGTGCCAGCAGCTTGCGTGGTGGGGCCAACGTCCTGACTTTC.

This clonotype appeared many times. The J gene is TRBJ1-1, the V gene TRBV7-6, with a possible D match to TRBD1 (6 bases). The V end was cut by 4 bases, the J end by 5 bases, with 14 bases between. This CDR3 has 14 residues. The V gene's germline CDR1 is SGHVS and CDR2 FNYEAQ. The CDR3 coding sequence is TGTGCCAGCAGCTACTCACAGGGAGGAACTGAAGCTTTCTTT. Translated, it gives CASSYSQGGTEAFF. Together with reference TRBV7-6 and TRBJ1-1, the CDR3 gives the full variable domain: GAGVSQSPRYKVTKRGQDVALRCDPISGHVSLYWYRQALGQGPEFLTYFNYEAQQDKSGLPNDRFSAERPEGSISTLTIQRTEQRDSAMYRCASSYSQGGTEAFFGQGTRLTVV.

This clonotype was counted ten times or more. This chain uses TRBV5-1 with TRBJ2-6, with D maybe TRBD1 (6 bases). The V end was cut by 0 bases, the J end by 1 base, with 14 bases between. Germline-derived CDR1 and CDR2 are SGHRS and YFSETQ. This CDR3 region has 18 residues. This chain's CDR3 is CASSLGAARGSGANVLTF. In nucleotides, the CDR3 is TGCGCCAGCAGCTTGGGGGCCGCCAGGGGATCTGGGGCCAACGTCCTGACTTTC.

Ten or more counts support this clonotype. The chain carries TRBV20-1 and TRBJ1-5; 7 nucleotides match TRBD1. This CDR3 contains 14 residues. Germline trimming cut 5 bases from V and 0 bases from J; bases unmatched to any gene: 4. The germline V gene has CDR1 DFQATT and CDR2 SNEGSKA (reference sequence). CDR3 region: CSALGQISNQPQHF. CDR3 DNA: TGCAGTGCTTTGGGACAGATTAGCAATCAGCCCCAGCATTTT.